This T cell receptor beta chain was found in a study of blood T cell repertoires in COVID-19. In the authors' methods: Reference gene primers were amplified, and this amplification served to estimate nucleated cell counts. TCRdb's table, derived via immunoSEQ multiplex PCR, lists solely in-frame clones and lacks some. That table supplies the V and J calls and clone size; D and trimming were determined from the DNA. The table includes tens of thousands of clones, approximately 90% detected once. V was pared by 3 bases and J by 2 bases, with 5 bases of the junction left unmatched. Per germline, CDR1 MGHRA and CDR2 YSYEKL. This CDR3 contains 15 residues.

Sequences were obtained from peripheral blood. The chain combines TRBV4-1 with TRBJ2-7; 9 bases line up with TRBD1. The receptor was isolated from a woman aged 80 or older with acute or convalescent COVID-19. The CDR3 here is CASSHTGGRTYEQYF. DNA for the CDR3: TGCGCCAGCAGCCACACAGGGGGCCGGACCTACGAGCAGTACTTC.